The clone carrying this T cell receptor beta chain was recorded once. Germline-derived CDR1 and CDR2 are MGHRA and YSYEKL. V lost 3 bases, J lost 2 bases, and 8 bases lay in between. The CDR3 covers 13 residues. The data were obtained in a study of blood T cell repertoires in COVID-19. In the study overall: The United States, Italy and Spain supplied acute and convalescent COVID-19 samples. Sources were T cells, B-cell-depleted T cells, or PBMCs; the material itself was cDNA or gDNA.

In the authors' methods: The authors estimated nucleated cell counts from reference gene primer amplification. The data were produced by immunoSEQ multiplex PCR, yet TCRdb's version contains in-frame clones alone and is incomplete. The D gene and trimming were derived from the DNA, and the V and J assignments and clone size from that table. The table lists some 58,000 clones, roughly 89% of them singletons. J is TRBJ2-7 and V is TRBV4-1; tentative D call: TRBD1 (5 bases). Material: peripheral blood. The sequence was obtained from a man aged 50-60 years with acute or convalescent COVID-19. CDR3 loop: CASSHDRAYEQYF. The DNA for the CDR3 is TGCGCCAGCAGCCACGACAGAGCCTACGAGCAGTACTTC.